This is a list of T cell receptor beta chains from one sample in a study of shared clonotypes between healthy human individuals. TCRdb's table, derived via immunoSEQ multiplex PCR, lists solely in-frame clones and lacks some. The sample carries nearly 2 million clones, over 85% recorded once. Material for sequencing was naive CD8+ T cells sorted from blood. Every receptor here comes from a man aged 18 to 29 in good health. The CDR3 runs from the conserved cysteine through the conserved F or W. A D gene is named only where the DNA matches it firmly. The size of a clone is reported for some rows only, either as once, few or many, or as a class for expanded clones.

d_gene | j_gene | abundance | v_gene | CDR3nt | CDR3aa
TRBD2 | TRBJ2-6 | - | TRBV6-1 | TGTGCCAGCAGTGGGCCCGGACTAGCGGGAGGGCACGGGGCCAACGTCCTGACTTTC | CASSGPGLAGGHGANVLTF
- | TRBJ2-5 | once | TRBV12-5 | TGTGCTAGTGGTTTGAAGGAGACCCAGTACTTC | CASGLKETQYF
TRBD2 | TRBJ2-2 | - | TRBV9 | TGTGCCAGCAGCGGACTAGCTCGCACCGGGGAGCTGTTTTTT | CASSGLARTGELFF
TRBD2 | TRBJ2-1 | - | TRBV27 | TGTGCCAGCAGTTTGTCAAGAGCGGGGTACAATGAGCAGTTCTTC | CASSLSRAGYNEQFF
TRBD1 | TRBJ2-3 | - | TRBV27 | TGTGCCAGCAGTTTCTGGACAGGGTCAGATACGCAGTATTTT | CASSFWTGSDTQYF
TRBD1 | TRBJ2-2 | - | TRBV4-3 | TGCGCCAGCAGCCAAGATGGGGACAGAGACACCGGGGAGCTGTTTTTT | CASSQDGDRDTGELFF
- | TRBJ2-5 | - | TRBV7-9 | TGTGCCAGCAGCTTACCGGTTGGGTCCCCCCAAGAGACCCAGTACTTC | CASSLPVGSPQETQYF
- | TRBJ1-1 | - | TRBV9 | TGTGCCAGCAGCCCTCGACCGAACACTGAAGCTTTCTTT | CASSPRPNTEAFF
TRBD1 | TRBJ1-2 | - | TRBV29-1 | TGCAGCGTTGACGGACAGGGATTGAACTATGGCTACACCTTC | CSVDGQGLNYGYTF
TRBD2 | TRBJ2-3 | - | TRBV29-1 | TGCAGCGTTGATTTACGCGGGAGGTCAGATACGCAGTATTTT | CSVDLRGRSDTQYF
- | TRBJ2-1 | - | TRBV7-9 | TGTGCCAGCAGCTTAGCGCTAACGGCGAATGAGCAGTTCTTC | CASSLALTANEQFF
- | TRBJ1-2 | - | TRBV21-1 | TGTGCCAGCAGCAAAAGACAGGGGGCGAGTCCCAACTATGGCTACACCTTC | CASSKRQGASPNYGYTF
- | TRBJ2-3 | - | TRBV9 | TGTGCCAGCAGCGGGGGCGGGTGGGGCGGCACAGATACGCAGTATTTT | CASSGGGWGGTDTQYF
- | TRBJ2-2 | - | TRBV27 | TGTGCCAGCAGTATTCTAGGGGACCCGGCCGGGGAGCTGTTTTTT | CASSILGDPAGELFF
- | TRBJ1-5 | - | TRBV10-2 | TGCGCCAGCAGTGAGGCTGACCAGCCCCAGCATTTT | CASSEADQPQHF
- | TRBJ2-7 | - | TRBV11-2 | TGTGCCAGCAGCAACCGGGACTACGAGCAGTACTTC | CASSNRDYEQYF
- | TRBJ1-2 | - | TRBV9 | TGTGCCAGCAGCGGAAATGTTTGGCGGGAAATTGGCTACACCTTC | CASSGNVWREIGYTF
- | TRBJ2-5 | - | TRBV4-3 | TGCGCCAGCAGCCAAGATCCAGAAGAGACCCAGTACTTC | CASSQDPEETQYF
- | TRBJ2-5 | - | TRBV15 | TGTGCCACCACGCCGGGGGAAGAGACCCAGTACTTC | CATTPGEETQYF
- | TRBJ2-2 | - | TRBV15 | TGTGCCACCAGCTCACTGGGCGGGGAGCTGTTTTTT | CATSSLGGELFF
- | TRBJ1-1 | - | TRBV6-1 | TGTGCCAGCAGTGAAAGGACAGACCCTGAAGCTTTCTTT | CASSERTDPEAFF
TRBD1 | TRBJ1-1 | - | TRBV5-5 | TGTGCCAGCAGCAGCGGGACAGGGGTTGGGCAGGACACTGAAGCTTTCTTT | CASSSGTGVGQDTEAFF
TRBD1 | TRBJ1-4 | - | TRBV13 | TGTGCCAGCAGCCAACGATTCGGGACAGGGGATGAAAAACTGTTTTTT | CASSQRFGTGDEKLFF
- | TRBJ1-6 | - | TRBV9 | TGTGCCAGCAGCGATTCGGACGGGGCCTATAATTCACCCCTCCACTTT | CASSDSDGAYNSPLHF
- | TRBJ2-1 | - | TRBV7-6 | TGTGCCAGCAGCTTAGAGTCGGGTGTAAATGAGCAGTTCTTC | CASSLESGVNEQFF
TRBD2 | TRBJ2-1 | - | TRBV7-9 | TGTGCCAGCAGACTAGCGGGTGCCCCTGGGAACAGGAAGTTCTTC | CASRLAGAPGNRKFF
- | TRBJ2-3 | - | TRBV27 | - | CASSSSTSGTDTQYF
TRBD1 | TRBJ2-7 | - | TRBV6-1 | TGTGCCAGCCTCACCGGGACAGGAATAGTTTACGAGCAGTACTTC | CASLTGTGIVYEQYF
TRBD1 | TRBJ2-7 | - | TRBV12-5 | TGTGCTAGTTTACACGGGACAGTATTTTCCTCCTACGAGCAGTACTTC | CASLHGTVFSSYEQYF
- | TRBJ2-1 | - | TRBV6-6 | TGTGCCAGCAGTCAGACCTGGGGGGAGCAGTTCTTC | CASSQTWGEQFF
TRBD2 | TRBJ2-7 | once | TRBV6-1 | TGTGCCAGCAGTGAAGAAGTAGCGGGACCTTACGAGCAGTACTTC | CASSEEVAGPYEQYF
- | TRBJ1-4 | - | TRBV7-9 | TGTGCCAGCAGCTCAGATGTGGGGCGGGAACTGTTTTTT | CASSSDVGRELFF
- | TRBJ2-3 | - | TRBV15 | TGTGCCACCTTCTCTTCGGAGTACACAGATACGCAGTATTTT | CATFSSEYTDTQYF
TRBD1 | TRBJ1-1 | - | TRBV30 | TGTGCCTGGATCGAGACAGGGGGCGGCACTGAAGCTTTCTTT | CAWIETGGGTEAFF
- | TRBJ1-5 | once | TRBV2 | TGTGCCAGCAGTGAGGAGGGGGTGTGGATTAATAGCAATCAGCCCCAGCATTTT | CASSEEGVWINSNQPQHF
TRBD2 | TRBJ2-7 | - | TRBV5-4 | TGTGCCAGCAGCTCGGACGGGGGGGAGCAGTACTTC | CASSSDGGEQYF
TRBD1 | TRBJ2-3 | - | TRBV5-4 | TGTGCCAGCAGGGCAGGACAGGATACAGATACGCAGTATTTT | CASRAGQDTDTQYF
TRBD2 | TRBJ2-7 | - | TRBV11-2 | TGTGCCAGCAGCCCCTTTGGGGGGGCCTACGAGCAGTACTTC | CASSPFGGAYEQYF
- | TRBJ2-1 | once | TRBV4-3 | TGCGCCAGCAGCCAAGACGGGGCGTCCTCCTACAATGAGCAGTTCTTC | CASSQDGASSYNEQFF
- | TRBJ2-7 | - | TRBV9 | TGTGCCAGCAGCGTAGGTGGGACGGCAGAAACGTACGAGCAGTACTTC | CASSVGGTAETYEQYF
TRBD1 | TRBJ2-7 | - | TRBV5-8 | TGTGCCAGCAGCCGGACAGGGGAGCTCTACTACGAGCAGTACTTC | CASSRTGELYYEQYF
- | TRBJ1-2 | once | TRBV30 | TGTGCCTGGAGTGTACGGGTAGGGTTGTCCTATGGCTACACCTTC | CAWSVRVGLSYGYTF
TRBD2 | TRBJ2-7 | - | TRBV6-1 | TGTGCCAGCAGTGAATCGTCTAGCGGCATCTCCTACGAGCAGTACTTC | CASSESSSGISYEQYF
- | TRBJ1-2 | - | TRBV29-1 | TGCAGCGTTGAGGTGCAGAGGGATGGCTACACCTTC | CSVEVQRDGYTF
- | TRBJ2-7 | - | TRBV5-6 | TGTGCCAGCAGCTTGGCCGGGAGTTACGAGCAGTACTTC | CASSLAGSYEQYF
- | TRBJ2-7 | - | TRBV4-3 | TGCGCCAGCAGCCAAGAAGGGGGAACTTCTTTCTACGAGCAGTACTTC | CASSQEGGTSFYEQYF